Listed here are 16 T cell receptor beta chains from one sample, sequenced in a study of cytomegalovirus exposure and HLA in healthy donors. The PCR employed 60 Vbeta primers together with 13 Jbeta primers. Sequencing was performed with immunoSEQ multiplex PCR; in TCRdb, only in-frame clones are kept and a portion is missing. This sample has around 150,000 clones, with 76% found just once. The sample taken for sequencing was PBMCs. The receptor source for this set is a male donor in good health and CMV-seronegative.

This chain joins TRBV28 and TRBJ2-5; TRBD1 aligns across 11 bases. After removal of 3 bases from V and 2 bases from J, the junction contained 8 bases not matched to a gene. The CDR3 loop spans 17 amino acids. Germline values: CDR1 MDHEN, CDR2 SYDVKM. CDR3 residues: CASSFFRDRGSQETQYF. The DNA for the CDR3 is TGTGCCAGCAGTTTTTTTCGGGACAGGGGGTCGCAAGAGACCCAGTACTTC.

J is TRBJ2-1 and V is TRBV18, with TRBD1 identical over 10 bases. The V gene's germline CDR1 is KGHSH and CDR2 LQKENI. This CDR3 contains 17 residues. J was trimmed by 5 bases and V by 5 bases; bases with no gene match: 12. The CDR3, as DNA: TGTGCCAGCTCAGCTCAATCGACAGGGGGCAGGAACAATGAGCAGTTCTTC. This encodes CASSAQSTGGRNNEQFF.

The genes are TRBV19 and TRBJ2-7, with D tentatively TRBD2 (6 bases). The V and J ends lost 6 bases and 2 bases respectively, with 14 bases between them. Germline lookup yields CDR1 LNHDA and CDR2 SQIVND (reference sequence). The CDR3 spans 14 residues. In DNA, the CDR3 is TGTGCCAGTAGGCCTAAGCCGGGGGCCTACGAGCAGTACTTC. Its translation: CASRPKPGAYEQYF.

V and J are TRBV15 and TRBJ2-4; weak D call: TRBD2 (6 bases). The ends were cut back, 3 bases at V and 0 bases at J, with 15 bases in the middle. Per the germline V gene, CDR1 is LNHNV and CDR2 is YYDKDF (reference sequence). The CDR3 is 17 residues long. DNA for the CDR3: TGTGCCACCAGCAGGACCAGACTAGAGCTAGCCAAAAACATTCAGTACTTC. It is translated as CATSRTRLELAKNIQYF.

The chain recombines TRBV5-1 with TRBJ2-5, with 14 bases lining up with TRBD2. Germline trimming cut 2 bases from V and 4 bases from J; bases unmatched to any gene: 4. The CDR3 runs to 16 residues. Germline V gene sequence: CDR1 SGHRS, CDR2 YFSETQ. CDR3 coding DNA: TGCGCCAGCAGCTTTAGACTAGCGGGGGGGCTAGAGACCCAGTACTTC. This encodes CASSFRLAGGLETQYF.

The chain has TRBV29-1 and TRBJ2-5; D gene uncertain. The length of the CDR3 is 12 residues. Trimming took 4 bases from V and 2 from J, leaving 8 bases between them. CDR1 and CDR2 (germline): SQVTM, ANQGSEA. CDR3 DNA sequence: TGCAGCGTTGGAAGCAAACAAGAGACCCAGTACTTC. It encodes CSVGSKQETQYF.

This chain links TRBV27 with TRBJ2-7, with a weak D call TRBD1 (6 bases). Germline V gene sequence: CDR1 MNHEY, CDR2 SMNVEV (reference sequence). This CDR3 spans 13 amino acids. CDR3 DNA sequence: TGTGCAAGCTCGACAGGACCCTCCTACGAGCAGTACTTC. Its protein is CASSTGPSYEQYF.

The chain links TRBV10-3 to TRBJ2-7; D possibly corresponds to TRBD1 (6 bases). This CDR3 contains 17 residues. Per germline, CDR1 ENHRY and CDR2 SYGVKD. V was clipped by 4 bases and J by 0 bases, with 19 bases between them. The CDR3 nucleotides are TGTGCCATCAGTGGGGCCAGGGGAATATCAAGCTCCTACGAGCAGTACTTC. It specifies CAISGARGISSSYEQYF.

This clone has just a few counts. V and J are TRBV5-6 and TRBJ2-3, with D possibly matching TRBD1 (5 bases). The CDR3 has 15 residues. Germline-derived CDR1 and CDR2 are SGHDT and YYEEEE. Trimming pared 4 bases from V and 2 bases from J, leaving 14 bases between. The CDR3 loop is CASSPQGWPTDTQYF. Here the CDR3 DNA reads TGTGCCAGCAGCCCCCAGGGTTGGCCCACAGATACGCAGTATTTT.

This rearrangement joins TRBV27 to TRBJ2-7; 8 bases match TRBD1. The CDR3 extends over 14 amino acids. Germline-derived CDR1 and CDR2 are MNHEY and SMNVEV (reference sequence). V trimming: 2 bases; J trimming: 4 bases; junction bases outside the gene matches: 4. The chain's CDR3 is CASSLQGARYEQYF. The CDR3 DNA reads as TGTGCCAGCAGTTTACAGGGGGCTCGATACGAGCAGTACTTC.

This clone was observed once. This sequence joins TRBV23-1 and TRBJ2-7; TRBD1 aligns across 10 bases. TRBV23-1 is designated an ORF whose function remains uncertain. V gave up 6 bases and J gave up 2 bases; unmatched junction bases: 4. The CDR3 is 14 amino acids. CDR3 nucleotide sequence: TGCGCCAGCAGCCCAGGACAGGGGGCCTACGAGCAGTACTTC. Encoded protein: CASSPGQGAYEQYF.

This clone was recorded a few times. The chain has TRBV27 and TRBJ2-7, with 9 bases lining up with TRBD1. Trimming cost V 3 bases and J 4 bases; bases outside gene matches: 4. From germline, CDR1 is MNHEY and CDR2 SMNVEV (reference sequence). The CDR3 sequence is 14 residues long. CDR3 sequence (DNA): TGTGCCAGCAGTTTCTGGACAGGGGCATACGAGCAGTACTTC. It encodes CASSFWTGAYEQYF.

This chain connects TRBV7-9 to TRBJ1-4; perhaps TRBD1 as D (5 bases). Germline CDR1 and CDR2: SEHNR and FQNEAQ (reference sequence). This CDR3 is built from 13 residues. The V end lost 8 bases, the J end lost 0 bases, and 7 bases lay between the germline ends. CDR3 sequence: CASSGTTNEKLFF. The CDR3 region has the DNA TGTGCCAGCTCAGGGACAACTAATGAAAAACTGTTTTTT.

This chain connects TRBV5-1 to TRBJ2-3; TRBD2 agrees at 7 bases. The CDR3 covers 14 residues. Germline V gene sequence: CDR1 SGHRS, CDR2 YFSETQ. V gave up 8 bases and J gave up 2 bases; unmatched junction bases: 8. This CDR3 is CASHLAADTDTQYF. The DNA of the CDR3 is TGCGCCAGTCATCTAGCGGCTGACACAGATACGCAGTATTTT.

This rearrangement joins TRBV4-3 to TRBJ1-5; TRBD1 is a possible D gene (6 bases). The CDR3 totals 17 residues. CDR1 and CDR2 from the germline V gene are LGHNA and YSLEER. V was pared by 0 bases and J by 1 base, with 13 bases between. The CDR3: CASSQDAGAESNQPQHF. The CDR3 DNA reads TGCGCCAGCAGCCAAGACGCGGGGGCAGAGAGCAATCAGCCCCAGCATTTT.

The V call is TRBV30, the J call TRBJ1-5; the D is unclear. V was pared by 3 bases and J by 0 bases, with 6 bases between. CDR1 and CDR2 from the germline V gene are GTSNPN and SVGIG (reference sequence). This CDR3 is 13 amino acids long. The CDR3 reads CAWSRNSNQPQHF. The CDR3 nucleotides read TGTGCCTGGAGCAGAAATAGCAATCAGCCCCAGCATTTT.